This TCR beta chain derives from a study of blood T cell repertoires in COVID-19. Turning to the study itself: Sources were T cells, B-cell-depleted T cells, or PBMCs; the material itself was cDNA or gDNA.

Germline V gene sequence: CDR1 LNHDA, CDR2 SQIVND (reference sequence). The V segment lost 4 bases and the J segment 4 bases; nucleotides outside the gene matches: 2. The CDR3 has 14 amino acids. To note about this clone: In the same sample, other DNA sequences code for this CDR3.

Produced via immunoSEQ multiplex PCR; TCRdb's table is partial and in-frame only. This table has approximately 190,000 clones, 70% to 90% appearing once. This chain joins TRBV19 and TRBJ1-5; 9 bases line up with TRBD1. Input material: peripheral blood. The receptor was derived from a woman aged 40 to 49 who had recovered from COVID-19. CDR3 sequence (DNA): TGTGCCAGTAGTAGGGACAGGGATAATCAGCCCCAGCATTTT. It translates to CASSRDRDNQPQHF.